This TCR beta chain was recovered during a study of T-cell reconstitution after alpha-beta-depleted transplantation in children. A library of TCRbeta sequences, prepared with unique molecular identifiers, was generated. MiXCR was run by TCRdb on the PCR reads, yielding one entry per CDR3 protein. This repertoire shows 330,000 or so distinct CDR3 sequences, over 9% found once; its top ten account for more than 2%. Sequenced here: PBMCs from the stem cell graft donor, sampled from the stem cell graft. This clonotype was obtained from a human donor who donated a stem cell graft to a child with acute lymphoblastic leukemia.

The CDR3 coding sequence is TGTGCCAGCAGTGCCTGGGTCGACTACGAGCAGTACTTC. This codes for CASSAWVDYEQYF. V and J are TRBV27 and TRBJ2-7; D unclear. This CDR3 contains 13 residues. Trimming shortened V by 5 bases and J by 3 bases, and 11 bases separated the two germline ends. Germline CDR1 is MNHEY and CDR2 is SMNVEV (reference sequence).